Sequencing of this TCR beta chain was carried out in a study of cytomegalovirus exposure and HLA in healthy donors. Study-wide background: Researchers previously reported finding just under 120 million unique TCR beta sequences from roughly 200 million T cells.

Amplification used 60 Vbeta primers and 13 Jbeta primers. Original data processing: Some 10 million of about 88 million unique TCR beta chains were shared, per a later count. The repertoire was sequenced with immunoSEQ multiplex PCR; TCRdb's copy has only in-frame clones and lacks some. V and J calls and clone size come straight from that table; D and trimming were deduced from the DNA. The sample has roughly 120,000 clones; around 78% are singletons. From germline, CDR1 is SQVTM and CDR2 ANQGSEA. Trimming took 0 bases from V and 7 from J; bases not matched to a gene: 1. The CDR3 is 12 amino acids. General observations from the study: Researchers reported in a later analysis that a missense DCLRE1C variant was tied to TCR beta V- and J-gene trimming.

In regard to this clone: Its antigen remains unidentified.

Sequenced input: PBMCs. The J gene is TRBJ1-2, the V gene TRBV29-1; 8 bases are a match to TRBD1. This TCR was sampled from a man aged 50 to 59 in good health and CMV-seronegative. The CDR3 sequence is CSVEEDRVGYTF. For the CDR3, the DNA is TGCAGCGTTGAAGAGGACAGGGTTGGCTACACCTTC.